This T cell receptor beta chain was retrieved from a study of T cell repertoires in cytomegalovirus infection. About the research overall: Through public TCR beta signatures, both CMV infection and matching HLA type were indicated. Findings and limits, study-wide: Summed public TCR beta family frequency identified CMV carriers bearing the relevant HLA. HLA-C-restricted CMV clonotypes gave the most frequent clonotype in two of eight donors.

In its sample, this clonotype was seen many times. As yet, its antigen is unknown. TCRdb passed the reads through MiXCR, listing each CDR3 protein once. The data show some 220,000 distinct CDR3 sequences, about 5.9% seen once. This CDR3 comprises 14 residues. With 5 bases removed from V and 4 bases from J, the gap between germline ends came to 14 bases. Germline CDR1 and CDR2: SEHNR and FQNEAQ (reference sequence). The rearrangement links TRBV7-9 to TRBJ1-2, with unresolved D. The sequence was obtained from a human donor in good health (CMV status not recorded). Some clones in this sample may be carry-over from other donors' samples. The specimen sequenced was PBMCs. The CDR3: CASSLTQAPYGYTF. The CDR3 DNA reads TGTGCCAGCAGCCTAACTCAGGCGCCCTATGGCTACACCTTC.